This T cell receptor beta chain derives from a study of regulatory T cells in long-lasting Graves disease. This CDR3 is 18 amino acids long. Losses at the gene ends were 5 bases for V and 0 bases for J; bases not matched to a gene: 6. Study-wide points: The sample size was small, and this may have reduced accuracy. Analysis covered peripheral blood alone, not thyroid tissue.

This clonotype was recorded at least ten times. Its antigen is unidentified. Time point indicated: newly diagnosed GD, antithyroid drugs for less than 3 months. PBMC-extracted RNA yielded the TCR library. Arm-PCR with iRepertoire HTBI primers amplified the CDR3 regions for these TCR beta libraries. TCRdb redid the calling of the multiplex PCR reads with MiXCR, one entry per CDR3 protein. The sample contains approximately 560,000 distinct CDR3 sequences, 15% to 20% of which appear only once. These same data were also listed under a study on T cells in Graves' hyperthyroidism and ophthalmopathy. This second report adds: Primed by the HTBI set, a first-round RT-PCR was run on the TCR CDR3. The model predicted ophthalmopathy a median around 6.5 months before onset.

J is TRBJ2-1 and V is TRBV12-3 or TRBV12-4, with 14 positions matching TRBD2. This receptor was obtained from a young man with Graves disease. The sequencing here drew on peripheral blood mononuclear cells (PBMCs), taken at new diagnosis, from a patient treated with antithyroid drugs. The CDR3 sequence is CASSPRLAGGPSYNEQFF. In DNA form, the CDR3 reads TGTGCCAGCAGTCCTAGACTAGCGGGAGGGCCCTCCTACAATGAGCAGTTCTTC.